The 4 T cell receptor beta chains below all came from one sample that was sequenced in a study of Ad26.COV2.S vaccination and SARS-CoV-2 variants. Treatment in this sample: some 20 received Ad26.COV2.S at low or high dose, single or two shots; 5 received placebo; per-sample allocation not given. Sampling occurred on day 63 after the first vaccine or placebo injection. The method was immunoSEQ multiplex PCR; TCRdb's version includes in-frame clones alone and lacks a portion of them. The sample lists around 320,000 clones; around 81% were seen once. The sequenced sample was peripheral blood, obtained in a trial of Ad26.COV2.S vaccine versus placebo. All receptors come from a person aged 18 to 65 who received the Ad26.COV2.S COVID-19 vaccine or a placebo.

This chain links TRBV6-6 with TRBJ1-2, with 7 bases that match TRBD1. Germline V gene lookup returns CDR1 MNHNY and CDR2 SVGAGI (reference sequence). V shed 7 bases, J shed 2 bases, and the junction held 4 bases outside the gene matches. CDR3 size: 13 residues. The CDR3: CASTPQGNYGYTF. The CDR3 coding sequence is TGTGCCAGCACCCCACAGGGGAACTATGGCTACACCTTC.

The count of this clone is one. CDR3 residues: CASSVGKNFFGGSENSPLHF. The CDR3 DNA reads as TGTGCCAGCAGCGTAGGGAAGAACTTTTTCGGGGGATCCGAAAATTCACCCCTCCACTTT. The chain recombines TRBV9 with TRBJ1-6; D may be TRBD1 (5 bases). The CDR3 is made up of 20 amino acids. The V gene's germline CDR1 is SGDLS and CDR2 YYNGEE. Between the trimmed V and J ends, which lost 0 bases and 7 bases, there was a span of 26 bases. Complete variable domain (other parts from reference TRBV9 and TRBJ1-6): DSGVTQTPKHLITATGQRVTLRCSPRSGDLSVYWYQQSLDQGLQFLIQYYNGEERAKGNILERFSAQQFPDLHSELNLSSLELGDSALYFCASSVGKNFFGGSENSPLHFGNGTRLTVT.

This chain uses TRBV19 with TRBJ1-6, with a tentative D call TRBD1 (6 bases). Deletions cut 5 bases from V and 9 bases from J, with 11 bases between. This CDR3 contains 13 residues. Germline V gives CDR1 LNHDA, CDR2 SQIVND (reference sequence). The CDR3 nucleotides are TGTGCCAGTAGTGCGGGGACAAGTTCACCCCTCCACTTT. Amino acid sequence: CASSAGTSSPLHF.

The V gene is TRBV5-4, the J gene TRBJ2-5; no reliable D call. Germline values: CDR1 SGHNT, CDR2 YYREEE (reference sequence). Between the trimmed V and J ends, which lost 1 base and 8 bases, there was a span of 9 bases. This CDR3 comprises 12 residues. The CDR3 reads CASSLRDSTQYF. For the CDR3, the DNA is TGTGCCAGCAGCTTGAGAGACTCCACCCAGTACTTC. Supplemented by reference TRBV5-4 and TRBJ2-5, the full variable domain reads ETGVTQSPTHLIKTRGQQVTLRCSSQSGHNTVSWYQQALGQGPQFIFQYYREEENGRGNFPPRFSGLQFPNYSSELNVNALELDDSALYLCASSLRDSTQYFGPGTRLLVL.